A single sample is the source of the 21 T cell receptor beta chains below, sequenced in a study of stem cell transplantation in POMP-related autoinflammatory disease. Study-level findings and limits: In patients with PRAID, every analyzed T-cell subset tended to show lower diversity and higher clonality. Fewer unique TRB V-J gene pairings were identified in patients with PRAID.

The repertoire was sequenced with immunoSEQ multiplex PCR; TCRdb's copy has only in-frame clones and lacks some. The sample has under 11,000 clones; more than 75% are singletons. No antigen has been identified for these receptors. The sequences come from CD8+ T cells from PBMCs, collected before stem cell transplantation. These TCRs come from a human donor with POMP-related autoinflammation and immune dysregulation (PRAID).

The chain uses TRBV2 and TRBJ1-2; D uncertain. The CDR3 extends over 13 amino acids. CDR1 is SNHLY, CDR2 FYNNEI, per germline. DNA of the CDR3: TGTGCAACCCTGAAGGGCAGGAACTATGGCTACACCTTC. This encodes CATLKGRNYGYTF. Variable domain in full (rest from reference TRBV2 and TRBJ1-2): EPEVTQTPSHQVTQMGQEVILRCVPISNHLYFYWYRQILGQKVEFLVSFYNNEISEKSEIFDDQFSVERPDGSNFTLKIRSTKLEDSAMYFCATLKGRNYGYTFGSGTRLTVV.

This CDR3 is CAWSNDRGLFSGNTIYF. CDR3 sequence (DNA): TGTGCCTGGAGCAACGACAGGGGGCTTTTCTCTGGAAACACCATATATTTT. The chain employs TRBV30 and TRBJ1-3, with TRBD1 matching 10 bases. CDR3 size: 17 residues. The V segment lost 3 bases and the J segment 0 bases; nucleotides outside the gene matches: 8. Germline lookup yields CDR1 GTSNPN and CDR2 SVGIG (reference sequence). Based on the CDR3 plus reference TRBV30 and TRBJ1-3, the full variable domain is SQTIHQWPATLVQPVGSPLSLECTVEGTSNPNLYWYRQAAGRGLQLLFYSVGIGQISSEVPQNLSASRPQDRQFILSSKKLLLSDSGFYLCAWSNDRGLFSGNTIYFGEGSWLTVV.

The chain carries TRBV2 and TRBJ1-5; possible D gene TRBD1, 6 bases. CDR1 is SNHLY, CDR2 FYNNEI, per germline. CDR3 length: 14 amino acids. V was shortened by 7 bases and J by 5 bases, with 15 bases between the two germline ends. The CDR3 bases are TGTGCCAGCATTCAGGACAGAACCGATCAGCCCCAGCATTTT. Translation: CASIQDRTDQPQHF.

The sample holds one count of this clone. The chain has TRBV9 and TRBJ1-1; D is uncertain. The CDR3 is made up of 14 amino acids. V lost 0 bases and J 3 bases, leaving 9 bases between the germline ends. The germline gives CDR1 SGDLS, CDR2 YYNGEE. In DNA, the CDR3 is TGTGCCAGCAGCGTAGAGGACCGCTACACTGAAGCTTTCTTT. Translating it yields CASSVEDRYTEAFF.

This chain uses TRBV7-9 with TRBJ2-1; no clear D. Trimming left V 5 bases short and J 4 bases short, with 18 bases between. Per the germline V gene, CDR1 is SEHNR and CDR2 is FQNEAQ (reference sequence). This CDR3 comprises 16 residues. CDR3 amino acids: CASSIVTLNPYNEQFF. The CDR3 DNA reads as TGTGCCAGCAGCATAGTGACTCTTAATCCTTACAATGAGCAGTTCTTC.

This clone was seen only a few times. The V and J genes are TRBV19 and TRBJ1-1, with no clear D. Trimming cost V 5 bases and J 4 bases, with 17 bases left between them. Germline V lookup: CDR1 LNHDA, CDR2 SQIVND (reference sequence). CDR3 length: 15 residues. The DNA for the CDR3 is TGTGCCAGTAGTGCCTGGGAGGCAAGTCTCACTGAAGCTTTCTTT. Its protein is CASSAWEASLTEAFF.

V and J are TRBV27 and TRBJ1-1; D is uncertain. In germline, CDR1 is MNHEY, CDR2 SMNVEV (reference sequence). The CDR3 runs to 14 residues. Trimming removed 0 bases from V and 3 bases from J, with 8 bases in between. CDR3 in amino acids: CASSLSGFDTEAFF. DNA of the CDR3: TGTGCCAGCAGTTTATCAGGGTTTGACACTGAAGCTTTCTTT.

V gene TRBV7-9 combines with J gene TRBJ1-2; TRBD1 matches 12 bases. The V gene's germline CDR1 is SEHNR and CDR2 FQNEAQ (reference sequence). There are 16 residues in the CDR3. Trimming removed 4 bases from V and 4 bases from J; junction bases left unmatched: 7. The CDR3 nucleotides read TGTGCCAGCAGCTCACTGGGACAGGGGGCGATCTATGGCTACACCTTC. It yields the protein CASSSLGQGAIYGYTF. The variable domain in full, completed from reference TRBV7-9 and TRBJ1-2, reads DTGVSQNPRHKITKRGQNVTFRCDPISEHNRLYWYRQTLGQGPEFLTYFQNEAQLEKSRLLSDRFSAERPKGSFSTLEIQRTEQGDSAMYLCASSSLGQGAIYGYTFGSGTRLTVV.

The V and J genes are TRBV28 and TRBJ2-1, with 9 bases aligning to TRBD2. In germline, CDR1 is MDHEN, CDR2 SYDVKM. The CDR3 runs 17 residues. After removal of 4 bases from V and 0 bases from J, the junction contained 7 bases not matched to a gene. The CDR3 coding sequence is TGTGCCAGCAGTTATCCACTAGCGGGCAGCTCCTACAATGAGCAGTTCTTC. It codes for CASSYPLAGSSYNEQFF.

This sequence joins TRBV11-3 and TRBJ2-7, with 8 bases identical to TRBD2. Germline CDR1 and CDR2: SGHNT and YENEEA. V lost 1 base and J lost 0; bases outside the gene matches: 8. The length of the CDR3 is 17 residues. The CDR3 reads CASSLVRPSGSSYEQYF. For the CDR3, the DNA is TGTGCCAGCAGCTTAGTTAGGCCTAGCGGGTCCTCCTACGAGCAGTACTTC.

A word on this clone: One end of the junction is discordant with germline, which a read error may explain. The chain employs TRBV7-9 and TRBJ2-1; 9 bases map to TRBD2. The CDR3 runs to 17 residues. The germline V gene encodes CDR1 SEHNR and CDR2 FQNEAQ (reference sequence). The CDR3 spells CASSIAAGGLRDNEQFF. CDR3 in DNA: TGTGCCAGCAGCATAGCAGCGGGGGGCCTCCGTGATAATGAGCAGTTCTTC.

The CDR3 loop is CASSYRTNNEQFF. In DNA, the CDR3 is TGTGCCAGCAGCTACCGGACTAACAATGAGCAGTTCTTC. This rearrangement joins TRBV13 to TRBJ2-1, with a possible D match to TRBD2 (6 bases). In germline, CDR1 is PRHDT, CDR2 FYEKMQ (reference sequence). V was cut by 4 bases and J by 5 bases, with 9 bases left in between. This CDR3 has 13 residues.

The chain carries TRBV30 and TRBJ1-3; D not resolved. The CDR3 sequence is 16 residues long. CDR1 and CDR2 (germline): GTSNPN, SVGIG (reference sequence). V lost 0 bases and J lost 0, with 12 bases in between. Here the CDR3 DNA reads TGTGCCTGGAGTGTAAGTGCGGCACTCTCTGGAAACACCATATATTTT. This codes for CAWSVSAALSGNTIYF.

This clone was seen more than once but under ten times. This likely reflects a read error, since a far larger clone is one base away. Additional DNA sequences in this sample encode the identical CDR3. CDR3 protein: CASSPGRGGQPQHF. The CDR3 DNA reads TGCGCCAGCAGCCCTGGCAGGGGTGGTCAGCCCCAGCATTTT. The chain recombines TRBV4-1 with TRBJ1-5, with D possibly matching TRBD1 (6 bases). From germline, CDR1 is MGHRA and CDR2 YSYEKL. The CDR3 length is 14 residues. The ends were cut back, 4 bases at V and 6 bases at J, with 13 bases in the middle.

V is TRBV10-3 and J is TRBJ1-5; 9 bases fit TRBD1. In germline, CDR1 is ENHRY, CDR2 SYGVKD. Unmatched junction bases numbered 2, after V lost 5 bases and J lost 0 bases. This CDR3 has 15 amino acids. The DNA for the CDR3 is TGTGCCATCAGTCGACAGGGGGATAGCAATCAGCCCCAGCATTTT. Translating it yields CAISRQGDSNQPQHF.

As regards this clone: The DNA is omitted, as the CDR3 cannot be located on it reliably, and the CDR3 follows TCRdb's listing. The chain employs TRBV19 and TRBJ1-1. The CDR3 adds up to 12 amino acids, both ends counted. Germline V gene lookup returns CDR1 LNHDA and CDR2 SQIVND (reference sequence). CDR3 sequence reads: CASILAGTEAFF.

The genes are TRBV29-1 and TRBJ1-2; TRBD1 matches 7 bases. The V gene end was trimmed by 6 bases and the J gene end by 0 bases; junction bases not matched to a gene: 19. This CDR3 has 18 amino acids. The germline CDR1 and CDR2 sequences are SQVTM and ANQGSEA. The DNA for the CDR3 is TGCAGCGTCGTGAAGGGGGCAGGGAGGAATGCTCCTAACTATGGCTACACCTTC. Amino acids: CSVVKGAGRNAPNYGYTF.

This clone was seen just once. V and J are TRBV9 and TRBJ1-1; TRBD1 is a possible D gene (5 bases). Trimming pared 3 bases from V and 0 bases from J, leaving 21 bases between. Germline-derived CDR1 and CDR2 are SGDLS and YYNGEE. CDR3 length equals 18 residues. Here the CDR3 reads CASSANPRGVALNTEAFF. CDR3 coding DNA: TGTGCCAGCAGCGCCAACCCTCGGGGCGTTGCGTTGAACACTGAAGCTTTCTTT.

This clone was seen a handful of times. The chain combines TRBV7-9 with TRBJ1-2; 8 bases agree with TRBD1. This CDR3 has 13 residues. Germline trimming cut 5 bases from V and 7 bases from J; bases unmatched to any gene: 6. The germline CDR1 and CDR2 sequences are SEHNR and FQNEAQ (reference sequence). CDR3 loop: CASSQGTGGGYTF. In nucleotides, the CDR3 is TGTGCCAGCAGCCAAGGCACAGGGGGTGGCTACACCTTC.

The chain uses TRBV7-9 and TRBJ1-2; TRBD1 is a possible D gene (5 bases). The CDR3 sequence is 13 residues long. The germline V and J ends were trimmed by 4 bases and 6 bases, with 12 bases remaining between them. The germline CDR1 and CDR2 sequences are SEHNR and FQNEAQ (reference sequence). In DNA, the CDR3 is TGTGCCAGCAGCTCCTCCGGGACCGATGGCTACACCTTC. Its protein product is CASSSSGTDGYTF.

The chain uses TRBV5-1 and TRBJ2-1, with D perhaps given as TRBD1 or TRBD2 (6 bases each). Trimming left V 2 bases short and J 7 bases short, with 22 bases between. CDR1 and CDR2 (germline): SGHRS, YFSETQ. This CDR3 contains 17 residues. CDR3 bases: TGCGCCAGCAGCTTAGAGGGGGGCCCGAACTCCTGGAATGAGCAGTTCTTC. This encodes CASSLEGGPNSWNEQFF. The full variable domain, its missing parts supplied by reference TRBV5-1 and TRBJ2-1, is KAGVTQTPRYLIKTRGQQVTLSCSPISGHRSVSWYQQTPGQGLQFLFEYFSETQRNKGNFPGRFSGRQFSNSRSEMNVSTLELGDSALYLCASSLEGGPNSWNEQFFGPGTRLTVL.